This T cell receptor beta chain came from a study of PD-1 blockade in classical Hodgkin lymphoma. The CDR3 covers 13 residues. V shed 3 bases and J shed 5 bases, with 9 bases lying between them. Germline V gives CDR1 SEHNR, CDR2 FQNEAQ (reference sequence). TCRdb's copy holds only in-frame clones and misses some; the assay was immunoSEQ multiplex PCR. The data show tens of thousands of clones, over 60% seen once. Autologous stem cell transplantation was followed by relapse in every patient, and brentuximab vedotin exposure varied. This receptor was taken from a human donor with classical Hodgkin lymphoma. This chain joins TRBV7-9 and TRBJ2-3, with D perhaps given as TRBD1 or TRBD2 (6 bases each). The specimen comprised peripheral blood mononuclear cells (PBMCs), sampled before the second cycle of nivolumab. CDR3 sequence: CASSFGGGDTQYF. The CDR3 DNA is TGTGCCAGCAGCTTCGGAGGGGGAGATACGCAGTATTTT.